This T cell receptor beta chain was captured by sequencing in a study of T cell repertoires in cytomegalovirus infection. Study-level information: Use of recently identified HLA-C-restricted and well-studied HLA-B-restricted CMV epitopes was part of the study. Both a matching HLA type and CMV infection were indicated by public TCR beta signatures.

About this clonotype: The antigen is unknown.

With 4 bases removed from V and 5 bases from J, the gap between germline ends came to 15 bases. Per germline, CDR1 MNHEY and CDR2 SVGAGI. This CDR3 spans 15 amino acids. One entry per CDR3 protein, called by TCRdb with MiXCR from the reads. The data show about 37,000 distinct CDR3 sequences, roughly half seen once. The source was CD8+ T cells from cultured PBMCs, collected from culture after CMV antigen stimulation. The clonotype was recovered from a human donor in good health (CMV status not recorded). Some clones in this sample may be carry-over from other donors' samples. The chain links TRBV6-5 to TRBJ1-5; possible D gene TRBD1, 6 bases. Here the CDR3 DNA reads TGTGCCAGCAGTTCACTGGGGGGCGCGGATCAGCCCCAGCATTTT. Translating it yields CASSSLGGADQPQHF.